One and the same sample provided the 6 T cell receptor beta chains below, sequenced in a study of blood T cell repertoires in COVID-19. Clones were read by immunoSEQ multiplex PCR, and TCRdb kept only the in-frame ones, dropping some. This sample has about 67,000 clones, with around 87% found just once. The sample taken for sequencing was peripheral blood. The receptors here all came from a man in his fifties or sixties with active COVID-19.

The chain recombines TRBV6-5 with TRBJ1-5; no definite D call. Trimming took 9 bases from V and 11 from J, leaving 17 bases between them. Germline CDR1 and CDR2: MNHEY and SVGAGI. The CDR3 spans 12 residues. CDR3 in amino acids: CASERTGMSQHF. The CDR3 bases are TGTGCCAGTGAAAGGACGGGGATGTCCCAGCATTTT.

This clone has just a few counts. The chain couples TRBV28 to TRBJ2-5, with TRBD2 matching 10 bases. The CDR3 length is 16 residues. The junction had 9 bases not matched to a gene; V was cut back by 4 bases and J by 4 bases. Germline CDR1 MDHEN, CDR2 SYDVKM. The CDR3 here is CASSSGPSGSLETQYF. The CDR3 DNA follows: TGTGCCAGCAGTTCCGGCCCTAGCGGGAGTTTAGAGACCCAGTACTTC.

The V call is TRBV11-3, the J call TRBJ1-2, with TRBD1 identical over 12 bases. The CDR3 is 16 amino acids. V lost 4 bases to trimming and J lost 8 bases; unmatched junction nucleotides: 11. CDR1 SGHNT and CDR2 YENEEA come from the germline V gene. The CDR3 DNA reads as TGTGCCAGCAGCTCCTATCTCGGGACAGGGGGCTTCGGCTACACCTTC. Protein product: CASSSYLGTGGFGYTF.

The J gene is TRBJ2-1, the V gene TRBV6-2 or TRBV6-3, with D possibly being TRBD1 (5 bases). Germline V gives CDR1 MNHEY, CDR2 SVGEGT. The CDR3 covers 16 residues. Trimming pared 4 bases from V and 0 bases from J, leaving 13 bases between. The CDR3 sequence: CASSWARQYSYNEQFF. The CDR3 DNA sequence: TGTGCCAGCAGTTGGGCCCGACAGTACTCCTACAATGAGCAGTTCTTC.

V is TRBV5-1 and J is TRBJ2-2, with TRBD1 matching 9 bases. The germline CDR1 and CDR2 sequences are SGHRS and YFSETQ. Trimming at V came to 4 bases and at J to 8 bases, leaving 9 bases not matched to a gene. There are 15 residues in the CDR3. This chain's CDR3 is CASSLGTGSSGELFF. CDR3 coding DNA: TGCGCCAGCAGCCTCGGGACAGGGAGTTCGGGGGAGCTGTTTTTT.

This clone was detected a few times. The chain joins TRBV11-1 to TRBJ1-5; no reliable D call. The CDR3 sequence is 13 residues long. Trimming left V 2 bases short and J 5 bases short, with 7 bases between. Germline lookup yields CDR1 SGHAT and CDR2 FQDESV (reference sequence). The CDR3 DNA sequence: TGTGCCAGCAGCTTAAACAACGATCAGCCCCAGCATTTT. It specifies CASSLNNDQPQHF.